These T cell receptor beta chains were read from a single sample in a study of T-cell memory formation after mild COVID-19. TCRdb re-analysed the 5' RACE reads in MiXCR, keeping a single row per CDR3 protein. Among 340,000 or so distinct CDR3 sequences listed, under 15% were seen once. The source material was PBMCs or a T cell subset sorted from them (not recorded which). These receptors were obtained from a young man who had mild COVID-19 (a few samples of this study predate the infection). Cell type and time point are not known. Each CDR3 is given with its conserved first and last residue. Fields, in order: D gene, clone size, J gene, V gene, CDR3 protein, CDR3 DNA. D genes are given only for firm matches. For some rows the clone size is stated as once, few or many, or as a class when expanded; others skip it.

D: TRBD2; size: many; J: TRBJ2-1; V: TRBV9; CDR3: CASSVGLAGSSYNEQFF; DNA: TGTGCCAGCAGCGTAGGGCTAGCGGGGAGCTCCTACAATGAGCAGTTCTTC
D: .; size: .; J: TRBJ1-4; V: TRBV7-2; CDR3: CASSLNGATNEKLFF; DNA: TGTGCCAGCAGCTTAAACGGCGCAACTAATGAAAAACTGTTTTTT
D: TRBD2; size: .; J: TRBJ2-3; V: TRBV5-1; CDR3: CASSPSGGPAGDTQYF; DNA: TGCGCCAGCAGCCCTAGCGGGGGGCCCGCCGGAGATACGCAGTATTTT
D: .; size: .; J: TRBJ2-7; V: TRBV19; CDR3: CASSYDKTYEQYF; DNA: TGTGCCAGTAGTTACGACAAGACCTACGAGCAGTACTTC
D: TRBD1; size: few; J: TRBJ1-2; V: TRBV27; CDR3: CASSHYRQGEGYTF; DNA: TGTGCCAGCAGTCACTATCGACAGGGGGAGGGCTACACCTTC
D: TRBD2; size: .; J: TRBJ2-6; V: TRBV7-3; CDR3: CASSSSGGLSGANVLTF; DNA: TGTGCCAGCAGCTCGAGCGGGGGACTGTCTGGGGCCAACGTCCTGACTTTC
D: .; size: .; J: TRBJ1-6; V: TRBV7-9; CDR3: CASSLGSRETPLHF; DNA: TGTGCCAGCAGCTTAGGTTCCCGGGAAACACCCCTCCACTTT
D: .; size: many; J: TRBJ2-5; V: TRBV5-4; CDR3: CASSPGGLETQYF; DNA: TGTGCCAGCAGTCCGGGGGGCCTGGAGACCCAGTACTTC
D: TRBD1; size: many; J: TRBJ2-1; V: TRBV4-1; CDR3: CASSQTRNRGEGNEQFF; DNA: TGCGCCAGCAGCCAAACGCGAAACAGGGGTGAGGGCAATGAGCAGTTCTTC
D: TRBD1; size: .; J: TRBJ2-1; V: TRBV7-2; CDR3: CASSLRGQGNEQFF; DNA: TGTGCCAGCAGCTTAAGGGGACAGGGAAATGAGCAGTTCTTC
D: .; size: few; J: TRBJ2-5; V: TRBV12-3/TRBV12-4; CDR3: CASSYSNRETQYF; DNA: TGTGCCAGCAGTTACAGCAATCGAGAGACCCAGTACTTC
D: TRBD1; size: .; J: TRBJ1-4; V: TRBV2; CDR3: CASTRDSGGEKLFF; DNA: TGTGCCAGCACGAGGGACAGCGGAGGGGAAAAACTGTTTTTT
D: TRBD1; size: .; J: TRBJ2-2; V: TRBV6-2/TRBV6-3; CDR3: CASRQQGAYTGELFF; DNA: TGTGCCAGCAGACAACAGGGGGCCTACACCGGGGAGCTGTTTTTT
D: TRBD2; size: few; J: TRBJ2-5; V: TRBV13; CDR3: CASSSKSGGDQETQYF; DNA: TGTGCCAGCAGCTCCAAGAGCGGGGGGGACCAAGAGACCCAGTACTTC
D: TRBD1; size: few; J: TRBJ2-1; V: TRBV29-1; CDR3: CSVMTGTYNEQFF; DNA: TGCAGCGTAATGACAGGGACCTACAATGAGCAGTTCTTC
D: .; size: few; J: TRBJ1-4; V: TRBV7-2; CDR3: CASSLVFSANEKLFF; DNA: TGTGCCAGCAGCTTAGTATTCAGTGCTAATGAAAAACTGTTTTTT
D: TRBD1; size: many; J: TRBJ1-1; V: TRBV5-1; CDR3: CASSSGQGGTEAFF; DNA: TGCGCCAGCAGCTCGGGACAGGGGGGAACTGAAGCTTTCTTT
D: .; size: .; J: TRBJ2-2; V: TRBV4-2; CDR3: CASSPGKGNTGELFF; DNA: TGTGCCAGCAGCCCCGGAAAAGGGAACACCGGGGAGCTGTTTTTT
D: .; size: many; J: TRBJ2-3; V: TRBV11-2; CDR3: CASSPRGRSPDTQYF; DNA: TGTGCCAGCAGCCCCCGGGGGAGGAGCCCAGATACGCAGTATTTT
D: TRBD1; size: .; J: TRBJ1-4; V: TRBV7-9; CDR3: CATRLGTANEKLFF; DNA: TGTGCCACTAGGCTCGGGACAGCTAATGAAAAACTGTTTTTT
D: .; size: few; J: TRBJ2-5; V: TRBV4-2; CDR3: CASSQDLRATSTQYF; DNA: TGTGCCAGCAGCCAAGATTTGAGGGCCACGTCTACCCAGTACTTC
D: .; size: .; J: TRBJ2-7; V: TRBV12-3/TRBV12-4; CDR3: CASRSGNWYEQYF; DNA: TGTGCCAGCAGATCAGGGAATTGGTACGAGCAGTACTTC
D: TRBD1; size: .; J: TRBJ2-3; V: TRBV7-9; CDR3: CASSLGGWDRDTDTQYF; DNA: TGTGCCAGCAGCTTGGGCGGTTGGGACAGGGACACAGATACGCAGTATTTT
D: .; size: .; J: TRBJ1-1; V: TRBV6-1; CDR3: CASRDIIRGYTEAFF; DNA: TGTGCCAGCAGGGATATCATCAGGGGCTACACTGAAGCTTTCTTT
D: .; size: .; J: TRBJ2-2; V: TRBV20-1; CDR3: CSAPTGTLNTGELFF; DNA: TGCAGTGCTCCCACCGGGACTTTGAACACCGGGGAGCTGTTTTTT